Shown below are 19 T cell receptor beta chains from a single sample sequenced in a study of blood T cell repertoires in COVID-19. Some clones are missing from TCRdb's copy, which holds only in-frame ones; the method was immunoSEQ multiplex PCR. The table records over 250,000 clones, more than 70% of them present only once. The sample consisted of peripheral blood. These receptors originate from a woman aged 40 to 50 who had recovered from COVID-19.

V usage is TRBV27 and J usage is TRBJ1-5, with TRBD1 identical over 7 bases. Germline values: CDR1 MNHEY, CDR2 SMNVEV (reference sequence). The CDR3 has 14 amino acids. After removal of 5 bases from V and 3 bases from J, the junction contained 4 bases not matched to a gene. The CDR3 region is CASSDRVPNQPQHF. For the CDR3, the DNA is TGTGCCAGCAGTGACAGGGTTCCCAATCAGCCCCAGCATTTT.

This clone has a single count. The gene calls are TRBV20-1 and TRBJ2-7; a weak D match, TRBD2 (6 bases). Germline V CDR1 and CDR2: DFQATT, SNEGSKA (reference sequence). The CDR3 spans 10 residues. The V gene lost 4 bases and the J gene lost 7 bases, with 8 bases spanning the gap. CDR3 protein: CSANAGEQYV. For the CDR3, the DNA is TGCAGTGCTAATGCGGGGGAGCAGTACGTC.

The genes are TRBV18 and TRBJ1-1; D not certain. Germline V gene lookup returns CDR1 KGHSH and CDR2 LQKENI. The CDR3 runs to 14 residues. V was pared by 2 bases and J by 4 bases, with 11 bases between. The CDR3 reads CASSPLWEGTEAFF. Here the CDR3 DNA reads TGTGCCAGCTCACCATTGTGGGAGGGCACTGAAGCTTTCTTT.

This clone was recorded only once. The chain couples TRBV19 to TRBJ1-5; D gene ambiguous. Trimming pared 1 base from V and 5 bases from J, leaving 3 bases between. Germline assignment: CDR1 LNHDA and CDR2 SQIVND (reference sequence). This CDR3 is built from 12 residues. CDR3 nucleotide sequence: TGTGCCAGTAGTATAGGGCATCAGCCCCAGCATTTT. Translating gives CASSIGHQPQHF.

The chain has TRBV19 and TRBJ1-5, with a weak D call TRBD1 (6 bases). Germline CDR1 reads LNHDA; CDR2 reads SQIVND (reference sequence). V was clipped by 6 bases and J by 2 bases, with 23 bases between them. This CDR3 region has 18 residues. The CDR3 sequence: CASRSIGGGPVGNQPQHF. As DNA, the CDR3 is TGTGCCAGTAGAAGTATAGGGGGGGGACCGGTTGGCAATCAGCCCCAGCATTTT.

This clone occurred a few times. The V and J genes are TRBV3-1 (or the pseudogene TRBV3-2) and TRBJ2-1; maybe TRBD2 (5 bases). Deletions cut 0 bases from V and 10 bases from J, with 22 bases between. The germline V gene has CDR1 LGHDT and CDR2 YNNKEL (reference sequence). CDR3 size: 17 residues. In DNA, the CDR3 is TGTGCCAGCAGCCAAGATCTGGGTAGCGCGGTCATCTGGGAGCAGTTCTTC. This encodes CASSQDLGSAVIWEQFF.

Only one count was recorded for this clone. The chain employs TRBV19 and TRBJ2-1; 10 bases align to TRBD2. Germline trimming cut 1 base from V and 0 bases from J; bases unmatched to any gene: 12. Per the germline V gene, CDR1 is LNHDA and CDR2 is SQIVND (reference sequence). The CDR3 has 20 residues. CDR3 nucleotide sequence: TGTGCCAGTAGTATAGGGCTCCTAGCGGGAGCCCCGAGCTCCTACAATGAGCAGTTCTTC. This codes for CASSIGLLAGAPSSYNEQFF.

This rearrangement joins TRBV6-1 to TRBJ2-5; 12 nucleotides align to TRBD2. Germline-derived CDR1 and CDR2 are MNHNS and SASEGT. This CDR3 spans 18 amino acids. After removal of 4 bases from V and 4 bases from J, the junction contained 13 bases not matched to a gene. In DNA form, the CDR3 reads TGTGCCAGCAGTGGGGTTGGTCTAGCGGGAGGGGCGGGAGAGACCCAGTACTTC. Its protein is CASSGVGLAGGAGETQYF.

Concerning this clone: One end of the junction varies from germline; a read error may be responsible. This chain links TRBV19 with TRBJ1-2; D gene uncertain. The germline V gene has CDR1 LNHDA and CDR2 SQIVND (reference sequence). The CDR3 extends over 10 amino acids. The CDR3 loop is CASSFRTWAF. CDR3 nucleotide sequence: TGTGCCAGTAGTTTCCGGACTTGGGCCTTC.

The CDR3 loop reads CASSLKLAGPYNEQFF. The DNA for the CDR3 is TGTGCCAGCAGTTTAAAGCTAGCGGGGCCCTACAATGAGCAGTTCTTC. V and J are TRBV27 and TRBJ2-1; 9 bases are a match to TRBD2. The J segment lost 2 bases and the V segment lost 2 bases, leaving 4 bases of the junction unmatched. The CDR3 length is 16 residues. Germline assignment: CDR1 MNHEY and CDR2 SMNVEV (reference sequence).

The CDR3 loop is CASSSGAGELFF. The CDR3 nucleotides are TGTGCCAGCAGTTCGGGAGCCGGGGAGCTGTTTTTT. The V call is TRBV27, the J call TRBJ2-2, with a tentative D call TRBD2 (6 bases). Germline CDR1 reads MNHEY; CDR2 reads SMNVEV (reference sequence). The CDR3 loop spans 12 amino acids. V lost 4 bases, J lost 6 bases, and 6 bases lay in between.

This chain links TRBV3-1 (or the pseudogene TRBV3-2) with TRBJ2-2; TRBD2 matches 8 bases. This CDR3 has 19 residues. V gave up 0 bases and J gave up 0 bases; unmatched junction bases: 9. Germline assignment: CDR1 LGHDT and CDR2 YNNKEL (reference sequence). DNA for the CDR3: TGTGCCAGCAGCCAAGAGGGAGGGGTACTAGCGGCGAACACCGGGGAGCTGTTTTTT. Residues: CASSQEGGVLAANTGELFF.

The V and J genes are TRBV7-9 and TRBJ2-7; D may be TRBD1 (5 bases). The V and J ends lost 5 bases and 3 bases respectively, with 17 bases between them. This CDR3 spans 15 amino acids. Germline lookup yields CDR1 SEHNR and CDR2 FQNEAQ (reference sequence). In DNA form, the CDR3 reads TGTGCCAGCAGCGATAGGGGCTCAGGGAACTACGAGCAGTACTTC. Its translation: CASSDRGSGNYEQYF.

The chain couples TRBV3-1 (or the pseudogene TRBV3-2) to TRBJ1-4; D might be TRBD1 (5 bases). This CDR3 has 15 residues. V was trimmed by 1 base and J by 6 bases, leaving 12 bases between them. CDR1 is LGHDT, CDR2 YNNKEL, per germline (reference sequence). The CDR3 DNA reads as TGTGCCAGCAGCCAAGGGGGCAGTCGATATGAAAAACTGTTTTTT. As protein: CASSQGGSRYEKLFF.

The chain employs TRBV19 and TRBJ2-3; no firm D call. The V and J ends lost 0 bases and 6 bases respectively, with 10 bases between them. The CDR3 spans 14 residues. CDR1 is LNHDA, CDR2 SQIVND, per germline (reference sequence). The CDR3 DNA is TGTGCCAGTAGTATAGAGGGCCCCACGGATACGCAGTATTTT. Protein product: CASSIEGPTDTQYF. The full variable domain, with the rest looked up from reference TRBV19 and TRBJ2-3, is DGGITQSPKYLFRKEGQNVTLSCEQNLNHDAMYWYRQDPGQGLRLIYYSQIVNDFQKGDIAEGYSVSREKKESFPLTVTSAQKNPTAFYLCASSIEGPTDTQYFGPGTRLTVL.

In its sample, this clone was seen once. Here the CDR3 reads CASGAEMNTEAFF. The CDR3 coding sequence is TGCGCCAGCGGGGCAGAGATGAACACTGAAGCTTTCTTT. This chain uses TRBV5-1 with TRBJ1-1, with TRBD1 as a possible D gene (5 bases). There are 13 residues in the CDR3. CDR1 and CDR2 from the germline V gene are SGHRS and YFSETQ. The V and J ends lost 7 bases and 0 bases respectively, with 10 bases between them.

The CDR3 nucleotides are TGTGCCAGCAGCCCCCAGGGGGGTGGGTACGAGCAGTACTTC. This translates into CASSPQGGGYEQYF. The chain has TRBV7-3 and TRBJ2-7; tentatively, D is TRBD1 (7 bases). The CDR3 extends over 14 amino acids. The germline V and J ends were trimmed by 5 bases and 4 bases, with 15 bases remaining between them. Germline loops: CDR1 SGHTA, CDR2 FQGTGA. Based on the CDR3 plus reference TRBV7-3 and TRBJ2-7, the full variable domain is GAGVSQTPSNKVTEKGKYVELRCDPISGHTALYWYRQSLGQGPEFLIYFQGTGAADDSGLPNDRFFAVRPEGSVSTLKIQRTERGDSAVYLCASSPQGGGYEQYFGPGTRLTVT.

The chain couples TRBV12-5 to TRBJ2-1, with a possible D match to TRBD2 (6 bases). CDR3 length: 14 amino acids. The V gene's germline CDR1 is LGHNT and CDR2 FRNRAP. Trimming took off 4 bases at V and 2 bases at J, with 9 bases between the two ends. The CDR3 DNA follows: TGTGCTAGTGGTTCGGGGGACGCCTACAATGAGCAGTTCTTC. Encoded protein: CASGSGDAYNEQFF.

As for this clone: The same CDR3 also results from other DNA sequences found in this sample. CDR3 DNA sequence: TGCGCCAGCAGCTTAGGGACAGCTAATGAAAAACTGTTTTTT. Protein product: CASSLGTANEKLFF. The genes are TRBV5-1 and TRBJ1-4; 7 bases line up with TRBD1. The V and J ends lost 2 bases and 3 bases, in that order; junction bases with no gene match: 1. Per germline, CDR1 SGHRS and CDR2 YFSETQ. The CDR3 is made up of 14 amino acids.